Listed here is a single TCR beta chain. The antigen remains undetermined. Trimming took 6 bases from V and 1 from J, leaving 12 bases between them. In germline, CDR1 is MNHEY, CDR2 SVGAGI. CDR3 size: 14 residues. Time point noted: week 5, during vaccination. Alongside topical imiquimod, each dose of vaccine comprised 300 ug of mutant IDH1 20-mer peptide. This entry belongs to a study of a mutant IDH1 vaccine in newly diagnosed glioma. Study as a whole: Of the patients given treatment, approximately 60% were male and approximately 40% were female, and a mean age of around 38 years was recorded.

Data came from immunoSEQ multiplex PCR; TCRdb stores just in-frame clones and leaves some out. The table shows about 60,000 clones, with around 80% occurring only once. The receptor comes from a woman aged 45-65 years with glioma. V is TRBV6-5 and J is TRBJ1-2; no definite D call. Specimen: PBMCs, collected from a glioma patient whose treatment included an IDH1 peptide vaccine. The CDR3 coding sequence is TGTGCCAGCAGACCCCAGACATTTAACTATGGCTACACCTTC. Translating it yields CASRPQTFNYGYTF.